The 21 T cell receptor beta chains reported below all come from one sample, sequenced in a study of shared clonotypes between healthy human individuals. This table comes from immunoSEQ multiplex PCR, and its TCRdb copy is limited to in-frame clones, with some not included. The table has around 1,900,000 clones, around 95% seen once. Naive CD8 populations comprised CD45RO-negative cells positively selected for CCR7, excluding terminally differentiated effector memory CD45RA+ cells. Sequenced sample: naive CD8+ T cells from PBMCs. The source is a man in his late teens or twenties in good health. Some clones in this sample may be carry-over from other donors' samples.

V is TRBV28 and J is TRBJ2-1; a possible D gene is TRBD1 (5 bases). Germline V gene lookup returns CDR1 MDHEN and CDR2 SYDVKM. V was cut by 5 bases and J by 9 bases, with 11 bases left in between. This CDR3 has 12 residues. DNA of the CDR3: TGTGCCAGCAGTGGGGCGCGAATTGAGCAGTTCTTC. It yields the protein CASSGARIEQFF.

This chain uses TRBV4-3 with TRBJ1-2; 7 bases match TRBD1. Trimming removed 4 bases from V and 4 bases from J; junction bases left unmatched: 6. Germline V gene lookup returns CDR1 LGHNA and CDR2 YSLEER. There are 14 residues in the CDR3. This chain's CDR3 is CASSLRGQFYGYTF. The DNA of the CDR3 is TGCGCCAGCAGCCTACGGGGACAGTTCTATGGCTACACCTTC.

J is TRBJ2-3 and V is TRBV10-3; 8 bases map to TRBD2. The V and J ends lost 10 bases and 5 bases, in that order; junction bases with no gene match: 8. In germline, CDR1 is ENHRY, CDR2 SYGVKD. The length of the CDR3 is 13 residues. The CDR3 nucleotides are TGTGCCAGCAAAGCGGGGGAGGAAGATACGCAGTATTTT. Residues: CASKAGEEDTQYF.

V gene TRBV6-5 combines with J gene TRBJ2-7, with D possibly matching TRBD2 (6 bases). The CDR3 consists of 14 residues. Germline V gene data show CDR1 as MNHEY and CDR2 as SVGAGI. Trimming pared 4 bases from V and 0 bases from J, leaving 10 bases between. The CDR3 protein is CASSFGGISYEQYF. The CDR3 DNA sequence: TGTGCCAGCAGTTTCGGCGGGATCTCCTACGAGCAGTACTTC.

This chain joins TRBV19 and TRBJ2-2, with 8 bases that match TRBD1. This CDR3 comprises 15 residues. V lost 9 bases, J lost 2 bases, and 8 bases stayed unmatched. Germline CDR1 and CDR2: LNHDA and SQIVND (reference sequence). The CDR3 sequence is CASPDRGHNTGELFF. Here the CDR3 DNA reads TGTGCCAGCCCCGACAGGGGACACAACACCGGGGAGCTGTTTTTT.

J is TRBJ2-7 and V is TRBV10-3; 7 bases are a match to TRBD1. The junction had 9 bases not matched to a gene; V was cut back by 8 bases and J by 2 bases. CDR3 length: 14 amino acids. Germline V gene data show CDR1 as ENHRY and CDR2 as SYGVKD. Here the CDR3 reads CAIFDSDRAYEQYF. The CDR3 DNA reads TGTGCCATCTTCGATAGTGACAGGGCCTACGAGCAGTACTTC.

This chain links TRBV28 with TRBJ1-4, with D unclear. Looked up from germline, CDR1 is MDHEN and CDR2 is SYDVKM. The CDR3 extends over 14 amino acids. V lost 3 bases and J 8 bases, leaving 13 bases between the germline ends. CDR3 nucleotides: TGTGCCAGCAGTTTTCTTCGGTCCACCGAAAAACTGTTTTTT. Its protein is CASSFLRSTEKLFF.

This chain connects TRBV7-9 to TRBJ2-5, with a possible D match to TRBD2 (5 bases). The germline CDR1 and CDR2 sequences are SEHNR and FQNEAQ (reference sequence). V was trimmed by 5 bases and J by 2 bases, leaving 9 bases between them. This CDR3 comprises 13 residues. The CDR3: CASSPSIQETQYF. CDR3 coding DNA: TGTGCCAGCAGCCCTAGCATTCAAGAGACCCAGTACTTC.

The genes are TRBV19 and TRBJ1-1; D not certain. The V gene's germline CDR1 is LNHDA and CDR2 SQIVND (reference sequence). The CDR3 is 14 amino acids. Trimming took 7 bases from V and 1 from J, leaving 13 bases between them. Here the CDR3 reads CASILTPANTEAFF. The DNA for the CDR3 is TGTGCCAGTATCCTAACCCCGGCGAACACTGAAGCTTTCTTT.

CDR3 nucleotides: TGTGCCAGCACCTTTAAGGGGGCTTGGGAAAAACTGTTTTTT. It is translated as CASTFKGAWEKLFF. V and J are TRBV28 and TRBJ1-4, with 7 bases aligning to TRBD1. Germline lookup yields CDR1 MDHEN and CDR2 SYDVKM. The CDR3 is made up of 14 amino acids. The junction had 10 bases not matched to a gene; V was cut back by 7 bases and J by 8 bases.

The V call is TRBV4-2, the J call TRBJ2-7; 9 bases map to TRBD2. Germline V CDR1 and CDR2: LGHNA, YNFKEQ. This CDR3 comprises 16 residues. With V trimmed by 3 bases and J by 0 bases, 6 bases remained unmatched. The DNA of the CDR3 is TGTGCCAGCAGCCATCCTCTGACTAGCGGCTCCTACGAGCAGTACTTC. It codes for CASSHPLTSGSYEQYF.

Remarks on this clone: This specimen includes other DNA sequences encoding the same CDR3. The chain has TRBV4-3 and TRBJ2-7, with unresolved D. Germline assignment: CDR1 LGHNA and CDR2 YSLEER. The CDR3 loop spans 13 amino acids. V was shortened by 1 base and J by 3 bases, with 7 bases between the two germline ends. The CDR3 loop reads CASSQVPGYEQYF. As DNA, the CDR3 is TGCGCCAGCAGCCAAGTTCCCGGCTACGAGCAGTACTTC.

V and J are TRBV13 and TRBJ1-1, with D possibly TRBD1 on 6 matching bases. Germline CDR1 is PRHDT and CDR2 is FYEKMQ (reference sequence). The germline V and J ends were trimmed by 6 bases and 4 bases, with 12 bases remaining between them. This CDR3 is 13 amino acids long. The DNA for the CDR3 is TGTGCCAGCAGAGAAGCAGGGGTCACTGAAGCTTTCTTT. This sequence encodes CASREAGVTEAFF. Full variable domain (missing parts from reference TRBV13 and TRBJ1-1): AAGVIQSPRHLIKEKRETATLKCYPIPRHDTVYWYQQGPGQDPQFLISFYEKMQSDKGSIPDRFSAQQFSDYHSELNMSSLELGDSALYFCASREAGVTEAFFGQGTRLTVV.

The chain carries TRBV7-9 and TRBJ2-1; the D is unclear. Germline V CDR1 and CDR2: SEHNR, FQNEAQ (reference sequence). Trimming took 5 bases from V and 7 from J, leaving 24 bases between them. The CDR3 runs 17 residues. The CDR3 loop reads CASSPADRAFGRNEQFF. The CDR3 region has the DNA TGTGCCAGCAGCCCCGCGGACCGAGCTTTTGGACGGAATGAGCAGTTCTTC. The full variable domain, in which reference TRBV7-9 and TRBJ2-1 provide the parts outside the CDR3, is DTGVSQNPRHKITKRGQNVTFRCDPISEHNRLYWYRQTLGQGPEFLTYFQNEAQLEKSRLLSDRFSAERPKGSFSTLEIQRTEQGDSAMYLCASSPADRAFGRNEQFFGPGTRLTVL.

This clone was recorded a few times. This rearrangement joins TRBV4-2 to TRBJ1-1; weak D call: TRBD1 (6 bases). V was trimmed by 2 bases and J by 0 bases, leaving 7 bases between them. Germline CDR1 is LGHNA and CDR2 is YNFKEQ. The length of the CDR3 is 14 residues. The CDR3 here is CASSQTGLNTEAFF. DNA for the CDR3: TGTGCCAGCAGCCAAACAGGGTTGAACACTGAAGCTTTCTTT.

The chain recombines TRBV11-1 with TRBJ1-5, with D perhaps matching TRBD1 (5 bases). The CDR3 spans 14 residues. Trimming took 5 bases from V and 6 from J, leaving 14 bases between them. Germline loops: CDR1 SGHAT, CDR2 FQDESV (reference sequence). This chain's CDR3 is CASSPGPGVQPQHF. The CDR3 bases are TGTGCCAGCAGCCCCGGACCGGGGGTTCAGCCCCAGCATTTT.

The chain has TRBV28 and TRBJ2-3, with D uncertain. CDR1 MDHEN and CDR2 SYDVKM come from the germline V gene. The V end lost 5 bases, the J end lost 6 bases, and 9 bases lay between the germline ends. This CDR3 spans 12 amino acids. The CDR3 nucleotides are TGTGCCAGCAGTCGAGTAATGGATACGCAGTATTTT. Translation gives CASSRVMDTQYF.

This clone showed up just a few times. This chain uses TRBV2 with TRBJ2-1; no firm D call. V shed 7 bases and J shed 10 bases, with 14 bases lying between them. The CDR3 runs to 12 residues. Germline V gives CDR1 SNHLY, CDR2 FYNNEI. The CDR3 DNA follows: TGTGCCAGCAATGGGCCCCAAAGGGAGCAGTTCTTC. Residues: CASNGPQREQFF.

This rearrangement joins TRBV30 to TRBJ2-1, with D possibly being TRBD1 (6 bases). Germline V CDR1 and CDR2: GTSNPN, SVGIG (reference sequence). CDR3 size: 13 residues. Trimming cost V 3 bases and J 3 bases, with 9 bases left between them. CDR3 bases: TGTGCCTGGAGAGGGGGTCTCTACAATGAGCAGTTCTTC. As protein: CAWRGGLYNEQFF.

This clone was detected once. The chain couples TRBV4-2 to TRBJ2-7; D is perhaps TRBD1 (5 bases). CDR3 size: 14 residues. Germline V gene data show CDR1 as LGHNA and CDR2 as YNFKEQ. V shed 2 bases and J shed 6 bases, with 14 bases lying between them. The CDR3 DNA sequence: TGTGCCAGCAGCCAAAGGGCAGGGAAGGTCGAGCAGTACTTC. This sequence encodes CASSQRAGKVEQYF.

V gene TRBV27 combines with J gene TRBJ2-5; 8 positions match TRBD1. CDR3 length equals 15 residues. The trim removed 4 bases at V and 5 bases at J, leaving 9 bases unmatched. CDR1 and CDR2 from the germline V gene are MNHEY and SMNVEV (reference sequence). The CDR3: CASSSLDRAGETQYF. The CDR3 coding sequence is TGTGCCAGCAGTTCCTTGGACAGGGCCGGGGAGACCCAGTACTTC.